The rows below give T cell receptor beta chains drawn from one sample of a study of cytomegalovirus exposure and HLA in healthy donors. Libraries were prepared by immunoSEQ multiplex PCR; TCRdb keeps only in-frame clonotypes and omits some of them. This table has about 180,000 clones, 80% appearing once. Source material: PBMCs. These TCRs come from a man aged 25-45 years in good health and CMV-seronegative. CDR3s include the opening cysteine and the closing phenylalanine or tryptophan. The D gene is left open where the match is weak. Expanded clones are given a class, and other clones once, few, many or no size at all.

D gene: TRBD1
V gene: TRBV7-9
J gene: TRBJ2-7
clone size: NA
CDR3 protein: CASSAGQGKAVYEQYF
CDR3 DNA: TGTGCCAGCAGCGCCGGACAGGGTAAGGCTGTGTACGAGCAGTACTTC

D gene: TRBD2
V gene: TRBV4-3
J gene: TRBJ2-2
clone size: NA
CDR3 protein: CASSQGVLAGGLTGELFF
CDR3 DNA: TGCGCCAGCAGCCAAGGTGTTCTAGCGGGGGGGCTCACCGGGGAGCTGTTTTTT

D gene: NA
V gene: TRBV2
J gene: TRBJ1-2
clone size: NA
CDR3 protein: CASSEQERNGYTF
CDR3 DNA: TGTGCCAGCAGTGAGCAGGAAAGGAATGGCTACACCTTC

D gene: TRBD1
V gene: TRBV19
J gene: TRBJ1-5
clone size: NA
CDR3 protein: CASRPKEQGARQPQHF
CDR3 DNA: TGTGCCAGTAGGCCCAAAGAACAGGGGGCTCGGCAGCCCCAGCATTTT

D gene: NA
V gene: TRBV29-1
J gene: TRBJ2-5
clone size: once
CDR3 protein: CSVVRERQETQYF
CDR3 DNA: TGCAGCGTTGTACGGGAGAGGCAAGAGACCCAGTACTTC

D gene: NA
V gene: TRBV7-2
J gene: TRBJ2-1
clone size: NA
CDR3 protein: CASGLSSVSSYNEQFF
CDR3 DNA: TGTGCCAGCGGCCTGTCTAGCGTAAGCTCCTACAATGAGCAGTTCTTC

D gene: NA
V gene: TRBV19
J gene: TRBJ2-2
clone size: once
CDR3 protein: CASGPRPRGNTGELFF
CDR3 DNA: TGTGCCAGCGGTCCCAGGCCCAGGGGTAACACCGGGGAGCTGTTTTTT

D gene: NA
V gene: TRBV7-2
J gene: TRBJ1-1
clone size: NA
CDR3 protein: CASSTHRNTEAFF
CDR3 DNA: TGTGCCAGCAGCACCCACAGGAACACTGAAGCTTTCTTT

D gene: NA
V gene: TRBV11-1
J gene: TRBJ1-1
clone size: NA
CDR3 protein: CASRRTPGITNTEAFF
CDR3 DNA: TGTGCCAGCAGGCGAACCCCCGGGATTACGAACACTGAAGCTTTCTTT

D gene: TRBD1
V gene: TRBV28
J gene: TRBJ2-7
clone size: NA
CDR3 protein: CASNPGQTYEQYF
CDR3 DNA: TGTGCCAGCAACCCGGGACAGACCTACGAGCAGTACTTC

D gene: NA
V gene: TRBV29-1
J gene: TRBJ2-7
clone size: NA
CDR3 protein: CSVEDRKVRGSYEQYF
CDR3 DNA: TGCAGCGTTGAAGATCGTAAGGTCAGGGGAAGCTACGAGCAGTACTTC

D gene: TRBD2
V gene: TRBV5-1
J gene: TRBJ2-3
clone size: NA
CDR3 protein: CASSLAGTSGTDTQYF
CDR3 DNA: TGCGCCAGCAGCTTGGCGGGGACTAGCGGCACAGATACGCAGTATTTT

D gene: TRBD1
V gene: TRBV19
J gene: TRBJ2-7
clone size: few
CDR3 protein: CATRPGQLSYEQYF
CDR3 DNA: TGTGCCACCCGACCGGGACAGTTGTCCTACGAGCAGTACTTC

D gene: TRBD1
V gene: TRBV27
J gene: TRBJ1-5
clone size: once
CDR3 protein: CASMGQGPYNQPQHF
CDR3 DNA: TGTGCCAGCATGGGACAGGGGCCTTACAATCAGCCCCAGCATTTT

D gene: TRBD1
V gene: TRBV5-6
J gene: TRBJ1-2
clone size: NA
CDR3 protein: CASSSTGGGYTF
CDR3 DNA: TGTGCCAGCAGCTCGACAGGGGGTGGCTACACCTTC

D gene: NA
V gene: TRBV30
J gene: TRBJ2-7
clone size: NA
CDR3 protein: CAWSGPGNTYEQYF
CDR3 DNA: TGTGCCTGGAGTGGGCCAGGGAATACCTACGAGCAGTACTTC

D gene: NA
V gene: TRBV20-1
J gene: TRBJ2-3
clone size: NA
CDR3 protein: CSAQLADTQYF
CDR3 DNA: TGCAGTGCTCAACTAGCAGATACGCAGTATTTT

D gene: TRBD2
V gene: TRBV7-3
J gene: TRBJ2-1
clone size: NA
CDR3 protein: CASSLRGTSVGNEQFF
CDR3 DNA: TGTGCCAGCAGCTTAAGAGGGACTAGCGTCGGCAATGAGCAGTTCTTC

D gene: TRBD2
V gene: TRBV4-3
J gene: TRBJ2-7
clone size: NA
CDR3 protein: CASSQDLLAGWGQYF
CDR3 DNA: TGCGCCAGCAGCCAAGATCTGCTAGCGGGTTGGGGGCAGTACTTC

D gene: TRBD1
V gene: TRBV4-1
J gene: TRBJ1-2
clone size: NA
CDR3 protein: CASSQVFQGGSEGYTF
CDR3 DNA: TGCGCCAGCAGCCAAGTATTTCAGGGGGGATCAGAAGGCTACACCTTC

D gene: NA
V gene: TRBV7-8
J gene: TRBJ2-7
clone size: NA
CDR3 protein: CASSNLVPRVLSYEQYF
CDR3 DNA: TGTGCCAGCAGCAATTTAGTCCCCAGGGTCTTGTCCTACGAGCAGTACTTC

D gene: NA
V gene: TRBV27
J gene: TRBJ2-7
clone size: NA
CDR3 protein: CASSTRTGASAYEQYF
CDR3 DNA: TGTGCCAGCAGTACGAGAACGGGAGCCTCAGCCTACGAGCAGTACTTC

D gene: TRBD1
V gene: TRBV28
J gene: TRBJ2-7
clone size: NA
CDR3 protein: CASSSPQGTSYEQYF
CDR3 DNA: TGTGCCAGCAGTTCACCACAGGGGACGTCCTACGAGCAGTACTTC

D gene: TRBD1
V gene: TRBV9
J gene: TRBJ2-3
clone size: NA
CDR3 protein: CASSVGTGHSTDTQYF
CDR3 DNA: TGTGCCAGCAGCGTAGGGACAGGGCACAGCACAGATACGCAGTATTTT

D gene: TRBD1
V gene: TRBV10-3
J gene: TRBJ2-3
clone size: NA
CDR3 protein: CAISVSGTGEADTQYF
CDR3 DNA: TGTGCCATCAGTGTTTCCGGGACAGGGGAAGCAGATACGCAGTATTTT

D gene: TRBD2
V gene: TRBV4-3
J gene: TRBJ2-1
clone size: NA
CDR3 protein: CASSQGASGSSYNEQFF
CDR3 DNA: TGCGCCAGCAGCCAAGGGGCTAGCGGTAGCTCCTACAATGAGCAGTTCTTC

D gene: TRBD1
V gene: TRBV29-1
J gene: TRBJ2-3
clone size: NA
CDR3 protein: CSVEVGQGVMADTQYF
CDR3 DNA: TGCAGCGTTGAAGTGGGACAGGGGGTGATGGCAGATACGCAGTATTTT

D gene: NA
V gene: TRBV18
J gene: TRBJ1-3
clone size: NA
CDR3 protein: CASSRDDGHRSGNTIYF
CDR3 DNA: TGTGCCAGCTCACGAGATGACGGACACCGCTCTGGAAACACCATATATTTT

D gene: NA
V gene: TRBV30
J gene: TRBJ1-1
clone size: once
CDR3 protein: CAWSKTYLGATFF
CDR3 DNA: TGTGCCTGGAGTAAGACCTATTTAGGGGCGACTTTCTTT

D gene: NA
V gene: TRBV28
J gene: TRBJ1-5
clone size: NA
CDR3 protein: CASSLRQINSNQPQHF
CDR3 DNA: TGTGCCAGCAGTTTAAGACAGATTAATAGCAATCAGCCCCAGCATTTT

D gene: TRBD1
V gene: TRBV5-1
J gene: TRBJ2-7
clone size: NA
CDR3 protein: CASSLAGQGALDEQYF
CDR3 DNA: TGCGCCAGCAGCTTGGCCGGACAGGGGGCGCTCGACGAGCAGTACTTC

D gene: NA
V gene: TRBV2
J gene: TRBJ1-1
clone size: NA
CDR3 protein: CASSVKTMNTEAFF
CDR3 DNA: TGTGCCAGCAGTGTGAAGACAATGAACACTGAAGCTTTCTTT

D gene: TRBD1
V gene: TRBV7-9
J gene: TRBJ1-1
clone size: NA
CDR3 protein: CASSQTGFTEAFF
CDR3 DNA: TGTGCCAGCAGCCAGACAGGGTTCACTGAAGCTTTCTTT

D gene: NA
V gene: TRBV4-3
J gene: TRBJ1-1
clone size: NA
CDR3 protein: CASSQDRGFTEAFF
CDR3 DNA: TGCGCCAGCAGCCAAGATCGGGGTTTTACTGAGGCTTTCTTT

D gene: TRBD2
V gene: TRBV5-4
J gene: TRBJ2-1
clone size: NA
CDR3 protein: CASSRAGGFYNEQFF
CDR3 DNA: TGTGCCAGCAGCCGAGCGGGGGGGTTCTACAATGAGCAGTTCTTC

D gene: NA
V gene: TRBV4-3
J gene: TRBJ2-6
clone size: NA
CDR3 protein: CASSLRSGANVLTF
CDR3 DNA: TGCGCCAGCAGCCTCCGGTCAGGGGCCAACGTCCTGACTTTC